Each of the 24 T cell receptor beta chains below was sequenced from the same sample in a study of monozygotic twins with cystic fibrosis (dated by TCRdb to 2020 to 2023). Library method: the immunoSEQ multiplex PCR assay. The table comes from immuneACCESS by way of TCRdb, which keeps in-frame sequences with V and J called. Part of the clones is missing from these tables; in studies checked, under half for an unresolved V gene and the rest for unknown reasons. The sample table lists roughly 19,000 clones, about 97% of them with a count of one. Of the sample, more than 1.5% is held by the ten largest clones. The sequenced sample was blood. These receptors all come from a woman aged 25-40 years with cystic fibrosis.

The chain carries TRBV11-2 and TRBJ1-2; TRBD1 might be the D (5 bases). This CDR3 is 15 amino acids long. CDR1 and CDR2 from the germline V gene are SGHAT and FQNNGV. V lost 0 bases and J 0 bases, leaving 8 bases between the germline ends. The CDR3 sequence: CASSLETGANYGYTF. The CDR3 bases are TGTGCCAGCAGCTTAGAAACAGGAGCTAACTATGGCTACACCTTC.

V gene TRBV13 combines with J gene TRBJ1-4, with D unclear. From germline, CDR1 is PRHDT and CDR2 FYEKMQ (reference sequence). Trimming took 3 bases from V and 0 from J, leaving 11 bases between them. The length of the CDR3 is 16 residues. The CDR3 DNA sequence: TGTGCCAGCAGCTTTCGGCAGACCCCAACTAATGAAAAACTGTTTTTT. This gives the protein CASSFRQTPTNEKLFF.

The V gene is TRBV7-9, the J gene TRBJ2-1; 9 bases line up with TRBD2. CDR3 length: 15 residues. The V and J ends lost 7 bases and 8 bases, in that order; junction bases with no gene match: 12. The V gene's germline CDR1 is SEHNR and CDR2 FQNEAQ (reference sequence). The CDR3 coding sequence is TGTGCCAGCACCTTTCGCGGGGGGGCCATCGATGAGCAGTTCTTC. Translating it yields CASTFRGGAIDEQFF.

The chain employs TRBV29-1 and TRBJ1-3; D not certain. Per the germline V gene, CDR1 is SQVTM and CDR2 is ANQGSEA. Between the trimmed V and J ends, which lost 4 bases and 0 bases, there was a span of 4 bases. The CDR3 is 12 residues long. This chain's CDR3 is CSVVGSGNTIYF. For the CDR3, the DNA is TGCAGCGTTGTTGGCTCTGGAAACACCATATATTTT.

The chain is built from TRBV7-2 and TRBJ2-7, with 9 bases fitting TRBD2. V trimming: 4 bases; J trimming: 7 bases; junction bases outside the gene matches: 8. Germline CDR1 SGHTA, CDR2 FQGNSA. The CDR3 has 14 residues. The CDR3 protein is CASSSFGLAGEQYF. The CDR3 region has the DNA TGTGCCAGCAGCTCCTTTGGGCTAGCGGGGGAGCAGTACTTC.

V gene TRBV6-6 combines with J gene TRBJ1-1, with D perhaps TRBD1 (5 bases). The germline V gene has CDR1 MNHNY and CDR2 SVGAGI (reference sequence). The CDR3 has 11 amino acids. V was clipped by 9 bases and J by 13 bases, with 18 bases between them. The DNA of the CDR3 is TGTGCCAGTATTGAGCCGGGGGGAGTTTTCTTT. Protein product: CASIEPGGVFF.

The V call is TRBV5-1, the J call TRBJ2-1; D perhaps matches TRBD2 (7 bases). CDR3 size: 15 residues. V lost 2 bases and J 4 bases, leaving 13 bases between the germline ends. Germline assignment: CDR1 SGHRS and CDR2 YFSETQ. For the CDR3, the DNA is TGCGCCAGCAGCTTTAGGGCGGGGGCATACAATGAGCAGTTCTTC. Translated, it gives CASSFRAGAYNEQFF. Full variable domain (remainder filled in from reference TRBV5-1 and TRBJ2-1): KAGVTQTPRYLIKTRGQQVTLSCSPISGHRSVSWYQQTPGQGLQFLFEYFSETQRNKGNFPGRFSGRQFSNSRSEMNVSTLELGDSALYLCASSFRAGAYNEQFFGPGTRLTVL.

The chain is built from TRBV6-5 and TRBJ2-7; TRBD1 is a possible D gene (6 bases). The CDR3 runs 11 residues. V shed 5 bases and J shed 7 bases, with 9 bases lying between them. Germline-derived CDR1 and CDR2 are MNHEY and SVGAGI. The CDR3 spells CASSNGQEQYF. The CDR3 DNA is TGTGCCAGCAGTAACGGACAGGAGCAGTACTTC.

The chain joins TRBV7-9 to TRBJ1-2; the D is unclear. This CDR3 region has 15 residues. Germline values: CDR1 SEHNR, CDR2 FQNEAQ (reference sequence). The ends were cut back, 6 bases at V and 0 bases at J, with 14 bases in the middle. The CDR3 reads CASSSIGIANYGYTF. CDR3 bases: TGTGCCAGCAGTTCTATCGGAATAGCTAACTATGGCTACACCTTC.

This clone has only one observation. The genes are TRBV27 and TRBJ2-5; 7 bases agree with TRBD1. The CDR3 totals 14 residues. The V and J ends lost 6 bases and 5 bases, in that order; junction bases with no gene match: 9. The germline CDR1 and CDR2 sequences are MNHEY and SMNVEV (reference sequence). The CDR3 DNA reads TGTGCCAGCAGCCGACAGGGTAATCGGGAGACCCAGTACTTC. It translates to CASSRQGNRETQYF.

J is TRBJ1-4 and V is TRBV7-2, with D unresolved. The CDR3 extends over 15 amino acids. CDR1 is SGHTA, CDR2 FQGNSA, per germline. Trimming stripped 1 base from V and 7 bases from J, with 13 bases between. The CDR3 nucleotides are TGTGCCAGCAGCTTAGACGCGAGCCGAGGTGAAAAACTGTTTTTT. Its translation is CASSLDASRGEKLFF. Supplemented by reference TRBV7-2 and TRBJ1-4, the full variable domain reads GAGVSQSPSNKVTEKGKDVELRCDPISGHTALYWYRQSLGQGLEFLIYFQGNSAPDKSGLPSDRFSAERTGGSVSTLTIQRTQQEDSAVYLCASSLDASRGEKLFFGSGTQLSVL.

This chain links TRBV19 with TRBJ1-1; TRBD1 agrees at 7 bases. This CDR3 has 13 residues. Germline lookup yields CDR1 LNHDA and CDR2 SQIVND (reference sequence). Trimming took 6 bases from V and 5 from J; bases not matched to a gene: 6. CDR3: CASSKGARTEAFF. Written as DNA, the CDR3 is TGTGCCAGTAGCAAGGGGGCTAGGACTGAAGCTTTCTTT.

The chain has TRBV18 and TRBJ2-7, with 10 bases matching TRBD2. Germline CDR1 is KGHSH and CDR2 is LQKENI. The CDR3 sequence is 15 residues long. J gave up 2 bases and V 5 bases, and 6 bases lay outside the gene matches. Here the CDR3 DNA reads TGTGCCAGCTCAGCCATAGCGGGGGGTCCCTACGAGCAGTACTTC. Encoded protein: CASSAIAGGPYEQYF. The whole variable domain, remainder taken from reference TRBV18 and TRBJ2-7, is NAGVMQNPRHLVRRRGQEARLRCSPMKGHSHVYWYRQLPEEGLKFMVYLQKENIIDESGMPKERFSAEFPKEGPSILRIQQVVRGDSAAYFCASSAIAGGPYEQYFGPGTRLTVT.

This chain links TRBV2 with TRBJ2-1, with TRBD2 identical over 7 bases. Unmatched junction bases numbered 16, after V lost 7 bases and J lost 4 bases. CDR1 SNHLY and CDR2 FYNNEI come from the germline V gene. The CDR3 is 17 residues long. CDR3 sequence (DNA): TGTGCCAGCATCGATTCTAGCGGTTCAGGAAGATACAATGAGCAGTTCTTC. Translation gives CASIDSSGSGRYNEQFF.

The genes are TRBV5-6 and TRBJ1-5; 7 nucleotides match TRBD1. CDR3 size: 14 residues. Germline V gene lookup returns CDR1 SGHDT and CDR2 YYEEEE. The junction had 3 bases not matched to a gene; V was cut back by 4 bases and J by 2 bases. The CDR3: CASSRGTGNQPQHF. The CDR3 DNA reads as TGTGCCAGCAGCCGTGGGACAGGCAATCAGCCCCAGCATTTT.

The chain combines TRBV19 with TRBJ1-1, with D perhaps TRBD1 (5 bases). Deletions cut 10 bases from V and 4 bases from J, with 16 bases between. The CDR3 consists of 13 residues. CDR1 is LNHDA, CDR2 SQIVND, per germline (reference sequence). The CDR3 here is CATSGQTGTEAFF. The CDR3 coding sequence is TGTGCCACAAGCGGACAAACTGGCACTGAAGCTTTCTTT.

CDR3 region: CASTSDVNTEAFF. The CDR3 DNA reads as TGTGCCAGCACTAGTGATGTGAACACTGAAGCTTTCTTT. The rearrangement uses TRBV2 and TRBJ1-1, with D hard to call. This CDR3 is built from 13 residues. Germline V gene lookup returns CDR1 SNHLY and CDR2 FYNNEI. Trimming removed 7 bases from V and 0 bases from J, with 9 bases in between. The full variable domain, rest sourced from reference TRBV2 and TRBJ1-1, is EPEVTQTPSHQVTQMGQEVILRCVPISNHLYFYWYRQILGQKVEFLVSFYNNEISEKSEIFDDQFSVERPDGSNFTLKIRSTKLEDSAMYFCASTSDVNTEAFFGQGTRLTVV.

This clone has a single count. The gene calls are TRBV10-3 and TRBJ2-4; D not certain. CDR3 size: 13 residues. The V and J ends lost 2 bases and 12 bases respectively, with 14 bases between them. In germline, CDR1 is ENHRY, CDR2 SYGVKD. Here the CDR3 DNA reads TGTGCCATCAGTGAGAGCCAAGGGTTGTATCAGTACTTC. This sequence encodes CAISESQGLYQYF.

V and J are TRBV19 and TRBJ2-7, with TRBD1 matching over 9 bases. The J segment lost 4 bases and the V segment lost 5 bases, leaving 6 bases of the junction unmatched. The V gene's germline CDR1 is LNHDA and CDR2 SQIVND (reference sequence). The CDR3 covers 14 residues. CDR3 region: CASSPGQGRYEQYF. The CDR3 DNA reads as TGTGCCAGTAGTCCGGGACAGGGTAGGTACGAGCAGTACTTC.

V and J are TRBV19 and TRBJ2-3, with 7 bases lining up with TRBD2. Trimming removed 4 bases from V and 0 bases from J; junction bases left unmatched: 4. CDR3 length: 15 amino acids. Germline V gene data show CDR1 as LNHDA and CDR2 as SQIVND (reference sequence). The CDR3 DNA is TGTGCCAGTAGTAAGTGGACTAGTAGCACAGATACGCAGTATTTT. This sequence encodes CASSKWTSSTDTQYF.

The CDR3: CSAREMETQYF. As DNA, the CDR3 is TGCAGTGCTAGAGAGATGGAGACCCAGTACTTC. The genes are TRBV20-1 and TRBJ2-5, with unresolved D. Germline CDR1 reads DFQATT; CDR2 reads SNEGSKA (reference sequence). The V and J ends lost 0 bases and 5 bases respectively, with 4 bases between them. There are 11 residues in the CDR3.

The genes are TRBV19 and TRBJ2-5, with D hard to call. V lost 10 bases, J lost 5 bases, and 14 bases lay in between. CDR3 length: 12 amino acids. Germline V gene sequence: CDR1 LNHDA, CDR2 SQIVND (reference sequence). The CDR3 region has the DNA TGTGCCACTGGGCCCGTAGGGGAGACCCAGTACTTC. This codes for CATGPVGETQYF.

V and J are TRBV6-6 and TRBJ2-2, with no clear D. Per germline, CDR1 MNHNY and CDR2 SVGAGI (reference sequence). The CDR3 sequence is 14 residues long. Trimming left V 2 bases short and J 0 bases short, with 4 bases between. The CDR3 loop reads CASSYTTNTGELFF. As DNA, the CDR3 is TGTGCCAGCAGTTACACAACGAACACCGGGGAGCTGTTTTTT.

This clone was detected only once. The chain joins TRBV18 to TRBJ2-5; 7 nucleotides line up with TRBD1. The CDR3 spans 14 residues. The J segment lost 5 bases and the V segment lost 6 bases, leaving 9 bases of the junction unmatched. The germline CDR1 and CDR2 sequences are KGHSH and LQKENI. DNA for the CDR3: TGTGCCAGCTCCGGGACAGTCAAAAGGGAGACCCAGTACTTC. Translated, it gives CASSGTVKRETQYF.